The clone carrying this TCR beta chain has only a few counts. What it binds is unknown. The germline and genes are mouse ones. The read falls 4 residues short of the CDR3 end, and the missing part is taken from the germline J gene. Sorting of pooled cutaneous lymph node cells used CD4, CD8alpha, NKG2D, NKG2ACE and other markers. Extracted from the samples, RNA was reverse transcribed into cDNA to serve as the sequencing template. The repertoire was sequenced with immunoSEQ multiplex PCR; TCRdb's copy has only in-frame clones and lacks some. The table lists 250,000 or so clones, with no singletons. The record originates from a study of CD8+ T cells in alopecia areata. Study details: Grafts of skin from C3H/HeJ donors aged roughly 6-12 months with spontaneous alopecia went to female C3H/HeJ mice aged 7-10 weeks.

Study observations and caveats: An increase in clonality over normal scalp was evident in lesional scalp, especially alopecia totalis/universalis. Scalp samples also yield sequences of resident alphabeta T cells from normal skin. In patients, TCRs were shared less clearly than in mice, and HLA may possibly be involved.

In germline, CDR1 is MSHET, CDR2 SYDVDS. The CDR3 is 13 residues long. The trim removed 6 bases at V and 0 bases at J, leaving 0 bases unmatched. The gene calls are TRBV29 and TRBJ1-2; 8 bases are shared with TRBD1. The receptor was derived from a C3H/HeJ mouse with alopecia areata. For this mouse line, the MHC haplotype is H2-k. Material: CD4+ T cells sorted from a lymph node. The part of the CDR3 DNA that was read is TGTGCTAGCAGGACAGGGGCAAACTCC. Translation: CASRTGANS. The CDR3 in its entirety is CASRTGANSDYTF.